The 15 T cell receptor beta chains below were found in one sample sequenced in a study of T cells in Graves' hyperthyroidism and ophthalmopathy. RNA transcripts gave rise to amplified TCR beta CDR3 regions. The HTBI set primed first-round TCR CDR3 RT-PCR. TCRdb re-called the multiplex PCR reads with MiXCR, one entry per CDR3 protein. Altogether more than 500,000 distinct CDR3 sequences are present, over 12% being singletons, with the ten largest covering approximately 4.2%. Sequenced: blood. These receptors were collected from a woman between 40 and 55 years old with Graves' ophthalmopathy.

The count of this clonotype is one. V and J are TRBV28 and TRBJ1-2; D may be TRBD1 (5 bases). This CDR3 contains 14 residues. Trimming took 2 bases from V and 5 from J, leaving 12 bases between them. CDR1 is MDHEN, CDR2 SYDVKM, per germline. Written as DNA, the CDR3 is TGTGCCAGCAGTTTACCCAGGGTAGGGTATGGCTACACCTTC. It yields the protein CASSLPRVGYGYTF.

This clonotype was found many times. The CDR3 DNA reads TGTGCCAGCAGCTTAGTCCAAGTCGATCAGCCCCAGCATTTT. It is translated as CASSLVQVDQPQHF. The chain carries TRBV7-8 and TRBJ1-5, with D hard to call. Germline-derived CDR1 and CDR2 are SGHVS and FQNEAQ. This CDR3 region has 14 residues. Trimming stripped 1 base from V and 5 bases from J, with 9 bases between.

This clonotype has at least ten counts. This chain links TRBV7-2 with TRBJ1-1; 8 bases are a match to TRBD1. This CDR3 region has 11 residues. The germline gives CDR1 SGHTA, CDR2 FQGNSA. V shed 5 bases, J shed 12 bases, and the junction held 5 bases outside the gene matches. The CDR3 DNA is TGTGCCAGCAGCATACAGGGGGAGTCTTTCTTT. It yields the protein CASSIQGESFF.

This clonotype was seen ten or more times. The chain combines TRBV12-3 or TRBV12-4 with TRBJ2-6; 7 bases are shared with TRBD1. V dropped 5 bases and J dropped 2; count of bases not matched to a gene: 6. The CDR3 runs to 16 residues. The CDR3 loop reads CASSTTGVAGANVLTF. CDR3 DNA: TGTGCCAGCAGTACAACAGGGGTCGCTGGGGCCAACGTCCTGACTTTC.

In its sample, this clonotype was seen a few times. This chain uses TRBV19 with TRBJ2-2; maybe TRBD1 (6 bases). V dropped 10 bases and J dropped 4 bases, with 16 bases sitting between them. There are 14 residues in the CDR3. The germline gives CDR1 LNHDA, CDR2 SQIVND (reference sequence). The CDR3 protein is CATSRGYGTGELFF. In DNA form, the CDR3 reads TGTGCCACCAGTAGGGGGTATGGCACCGGGGAGCTGTTTTTT.

This clonotype was observed many times. This chain links TRBV12-3 or TRBV12-4 with TRBJ1-1, with TRBD1 matching over 8 bases. There are 14 residues in the CDR3. V lost 1 base to trimming and J lost 4 bases; unmatched junction nucleotides: 2. The CDR3 protein is CASSLVGQGTEAFF. The CDR3 DNA reads TGTGCCAGCAGTTTAGTCGGACAGGGCACTGAAGCTTTCTTT.

The chain couples TRBV6-2 or TRBV6-3 to TRBJ2-2, with no clear D. The germline V gene encodes CDR1 MNHEY and CDR2 SVGEGT. This CDR3 has 13 residues. The V end was cut by 7 bases, the J end by 6 bases, with 12 bases between. CDR3 DNA: TGTGCCAGCATCTCTGTGGGTTCCGGGGAGCTGTTTTTT. Translation: CASISVGSGELFF.

This clonotype was counted many times. The J gene is TRBJ2-7, the V gene TRBV28, with TRBD2 as a possible D gene (5 bases). V shed 4 bases and J shed 4 bases, with 20 bases lying between them. CDR1 and CDR2 from the germline V gene are MDHEN and SYDVKM. This CDR3 is 16 amino acids long. The CDR3 loop reads CASSSLARTFSYEQYF. CDR3 nucleotide sequence: TGTGCCAGCAGTTCTCTCGCAAGGACTTTCTCATACGAGCAGTACTTC.

This clonotype was found many times. This chain links TRBV20-1 with TRBJ2-2; the D is unclear. The V end lost 0 bases, the J end lost 3 bases, and 11 bases lay between the germline ends. Germline V gene sequence: CDR1 DFQATT, CDR2 SNEGSKA (reference sequence). The CDR3 runs to 15 residues. CDR3 in amino acids: CSARDFGSYTGELFF. The CDR3 DNA follows: TGCAGTGCTAGAGATTTCGGCAGCTACACCGGGGAGCTGTTTTTT.

This chain connects TRBV10-2 to TRBJ2-2; 8 bases are a match to TRBD1. This CDR3 region has 16 residues. The V gene end was trimmed by 0 bases and the J gene end by 5 bases; junction bases not matched to a gene: 5. Germline lookup yields CDR1 WSHSY and CDR2 SAAADI. The DNA for the CDR3 is TGCGCCAGCAGTGAGTCGACAGGGGTGATGACCGGGGAGCTGTTTTTT. Translating it yields CASSESTGVMTGELFF.

This clonotype was recorded many times. The chain combines TRBV29-1 with TRBJ2-5; D perhaps matches TRBD2 (6 bases). Germline V gives CDR1 SQVTM, CDR2 ANQGSEA. V was shortened by 2 bases and J by 7 bases, with 14 bases between the two germline ends. The CDR3 totals 13 residues. DNA for the CDR3: TGCAGCGTTGAATCCGGTGTCGGGGGGACCCAGTACTTC. This translates into CSVESGVGGTQYF.

This clonotype was counted many times. This chain joins TRBV5-1 and TRBJ2-6; no firm D call. Germline V gene data show CDR1 as SGHRS and CDR2 as YFSETQ. Trimming pared 4 bases from V and 4 bases from J, leaving 9 bases between. This CDR3 region has 14 residues. DNA of the CDR3: TGCGCCAGCAGCCCCGCTTCCGGGGCCAACGTCCTGACTTTC. It codes for CASSPASGANVLTF.

The chain joins TRBV4-1 to TRBJ1-2; 7 bases align to TRBD1. Germline V gives CDR1 MGHRA, CDR2 YSYEKL. The V gene end was trimmed by 1 base and the J gene end by 4 bases; junction bases not matched to a gene: 6. The CDR3 covers 15 residues. CDR3 nucleotides: TGCGCCAGCAGCCAAGGGGAGGGGGCAAGCTATGGCTACACCTTC. It is translated as CASSQGEGASYGYTF.

This chain joins TRBV11-2 and TRBJ2-6, with 8 bases matching TRBD2. Trimming cost V 1 base and J 2 bases; bases outside gene matches: 7. The CDR3 sequence is 18 residues long. CDR1 and CDR2 (germline): SGHAT, FQNNGV. DNA for the CDR3: TGTGCCAGCAGCTTAGTAACGGGGGGGCCCGCTGGGGCCAACGTCCTGACTTTC. Translation gives CASSLVTGGPAGANVLTF. Based on the CDR3 plus reference TRBV11-2 and TRBJ2-6, the full variable domain is EAGVAQSPRYKIIEKRQSVAFWCNPISGHATLYWYQQILGQGPKLLIQFQNNGVVDDSQLPKDRFSAERLKGVDSTLKIQPAKLEDSAVYLCASSLVTGGPAGANVLTFGAGSRLTVL.

This clonotype was counted at least ten times. CDR3 in amino acids: CASSPQGISYGYTF. The DNA of the CDR3 is TGCGCCAGCAGCCCACAGGGGATCAGCTATGGCTACACCTTC. The chain couples TRBV5-1 to TRBJ1-2; 7 bases fit TRBD1. Looked up from germline, CDR1 is SGHRS and CDR2 is YFSETQ. J gave up 4 bases and V 4 bases, and 7 bases lay outside the gene matches. The CDR3 loop spans 14 amino acids. Looking up the rest from reference TRBV5-1 and TRBJ1-2 gives the full variable domain: KAGVTQTPRYLIKTRGQQVTLSCSPISGHRSVSWYQQTPGQGLQFLFEYFSETQRNKGNFPGRFSGRQFSNSRSEMNVSTLELGDSALYLCASSPQGISYGYTFGSGTRLTVV.